This T cell receptor beta chain appears in the sequencing data of a study of blood T cell repertoires in COVID-19. This CDR3 is built from 16 residues. With 7 bases removed from V and 6 bases from J, the gap between germline ends came to 25 bases. Germline-derived CDR1 and CDR2 are LNHDA and SQIVND (reference sequence). Some clones are missing from TCRdb's copy, which holds only in-frame ones; the method was immunoSEQ multiplex PCR. The sample carries approximately 300,000 clones, around 90% recorded once. The V call is TRBV19, the J call TRBJ2-7, with a weak D call TRBD2 (7 bases). This receptor was identified in a woman aged 45-60 years with COVID-19, enrolled during active disease. The source material was peripheral blood. For the CDR3, the DNA is TGTGCCAGTAATCGTAGGGGGGGAGTGACTCCACCCGAGCAGTACTTC. It specifies CASNRRGGVTPPEQYF.